These 21 T cell receptor beta chains share one sample of origin, sequenced in a study of control samples from healthy donors and cancer patients. TCRdb's table, derived via immunoSEQ multiplex PCR, lists solely in-frame clones and lacks some. Seen here are roughly 98,000 clones, 85% to 95% observed once, and the top ten hold over 8%. What was sequenced was blood. Receptor source: a man aged 18 to 29 in good health.

The genes are TRBV4-1 and TRBJ1-2; 8 bases match TRBD1. Germline lookup yields CDR1 MGHRA and CDR2 YSYEKL. CDR3 length equals 15 residues. V lost 3 bases to trimming and J lost 6 bases; unmatched junction nucleotides: 9. The CDR3 coding sequence is TGCGCCAGCAGCCAGGGGGGAGGACAGGGAAATGGCTACACCTTC. It codes for CASSQGGGQGNGYTF.

This rearrangement joins TRBV27 to TRBJ1-1; possible D gene TRBD1, 5 bases. Trimming left V 3 bases short and J 0 bases short, with 11 bases between. The CDR3 runs to 15 residues. CDR1 MNHEY and CDR2 SMNVEV come from the germline V gene (reference sequence). This chain's CDR3 is CASSFLGVMNTEAFF. The CDR3 bases are TGTGCCAGCAGTTTCCTGGGGGTTATGAACACTGAAGCTTTCTTT.

The CDR3 loop is CASSLELAGGAGGELFF. CDR3 nucleotide sequence: TGTGCCAGCAGCTTAGAGTTGGCAGGGGGCGCCGGCGGGGAGCTGTTTTTT. V and J are TRBV7-6 and TRBJ2-2, with TRBD1 identical over 8 bases. This CDR3 spans 17 amino acids. Germline V CDR1 and CDR2: SGHVS, FNYEAQ. Unmatched junction bases numbered 11, after V lost 1 base and J lost 7 bases.

V gene TRBV7-4 combines with J gene TRBJ1-2, with D perhaps TRBD1 (6 bases). In germline, CDR1 is SGHVT, CDR2 SQSDAQ. With 4 bases removed from V and 5 bases from J, the gap between germline ends came to 14 bases. The CDR3 sequence is 14 residues long. The CDR3 DNA reads as TGTGCCAGCAGCTCCGCCAGGGGAAAATATGGCTACACCTTC. The encoded protein is CASSSARGKYGYTF.

V usage is TRBV3-1 (or the pseudogene TRBV3-2) and J usage is TRBJ1-1; no definite D call. Germline lookup yields CDR1 LGHDT and CDR2 YNNKEL (reference sequence). Deletions cut 2 bases from V and 6 bases from J, with 16 bases between. The CDR3 loop spans 15 amino acids. The CDR3 nucleotides read TGTGCCAGCAGCCAATCGGTCTTGGGATATGCTGAAGCTTTCTTT. This gives the protein CASSQSVLGYAEAFF.

The V gene is TRBV3-1 (or the pseudogene TRBV3-2), the J gene TRBJ1-2; D remains ambiguous. The ends were cut back, 3 bases at V and 5 bases at J, with 7 bases in the middle. Germline V gene sequence: CDR1 LGHDT, CDR2 YNNKEL (reference sequence). CDR3 length: 12 residues. CDR3 DNA sequence: TGTGCCAGCAGCCAGGTGCATTATGGCTACACCTTC. Encoded protein: CASSQVHYGYTF.

This clone was found a few times. The V and J genes are TRBV6-2 or TRBV6-3 and TRBJ2-7, with D uncertain. The CDR3 length is 14 residues. Deletions cut 0 bases from V and 1 base from J, with 7 bases between. Germline assignment: CDR1 MNHEY and CDR2 SVGEGT. In nucleotides, the CDR3 is TGTGCCAGCAGTTACTCGTGGGGATCCTACGAGCAGTACTTC. Translated: CASSYSWGSYEQYF.

This clone was seen a single time. The chain combines TRBV7-2 with TRBJ1-2; D remains ambiguous. V lost 5 bases and J 5 bases, leaving 9 bases between the germline ends. Germline assignment: CDR1 SGHTA and CDR2 FQGNSA. CDR3 length equals 12 residues. CDR3 coding DNA: TGTGCCAGCAGCCCGGTGGGGTATGGCTACACCTTC. It translates to CASSPVGYGYTF.

This clone was seen more than once but under ten times. This chain links TRBV15 with TRBJ2-3, with TRBD2 matching 13 bases. V gave up 2 bases and J gave up 2 bases; unmatched junction bases: 4. Per the germline V gene, CDR1 is LNHNV and CDR2 is YYDKDF (reference sequence). This CDR3 spans 17 amino acids. The CDR3 region is CATSRRTSGRVTDTQYF. The CDR3 bases are TGTGCCACCAGCAGACGCACTAGCGGGAGGGTCACAGATACGCAGTATTTT.

This CDR3 reads CASSSRTVLSTDTQYF. CDR3 in DNA: TGTGCCAGCAGCTCCCGGACAGTTCTTTCCACAGATACGCAGTATTTT. The V call is TRBV7-6, the J call TRBJ2-3, with a tentative D call TRBD1 (6 bases). Germline V lookup: CDR1 SGHVS, CDR2 FNYEAQ. The CDR3 covers 16 residues. V was trimmed by 4 bases and J by 2 bases, leaving 16 bases between them. The variable domain in full, completed from reference TRBV7-6 and TRBJ2-3, reads GAGVSQSPRYKVTKRGQDVALRCDPISGHVSLYWYRQALGQGPEFLTYFNYEAQQDKSGLPNDRFSAERPEGSISTLTIQRTEQRDSAMYRCASSSRTVLSTDTQYFGPGTRLTVL.

This sequence joins TRBV7-2 and TRBJ2-1; D ambiguous. The V gene lost 8 bases and the J gene lost 8 bases, with 10 bases spanning the gap. This CDR3 has 11 amino acids. Germline CDR1 and CDR2: SGHTA and FQGNSA. Here the CDR3 reads CASGLGHEQFF. In DNA form, the CDR3 reads TGTGCCAGCGGATTGGGCCATGAGCAGTTCTTC. The complete variable domain, with remaining parts taken from reference TRBV7-2 and TRBJ2-1, reads GAGVSQSPSNKVTEKGKDVELRCDPISGHTALYWYRQSLGQGLEFLIYFQGNSAPDKSGLPSDRFSAERTGGSVSTLTIQRTQQEDSAVYLCASGLGHEQFFGPGTRLTVL.

V is TRBV7-9 and J is TRBJ2-3; the match to TRBD2 covers 9 bases. This CDR3 is built from 16 residues. Germline CDR1 reads SEHNR; CDR2 reads FQNEAQ (reference sequence). Trimming at V came to 7 bases and at J to 0 bases, leaving 8 bases not matched to a gene. CDR3 in amino acids: CASTIKTSGSTDTQYF. The CDR3 bases are TGTGCCAGCACCATAAAGACTAGCGGAAGCACAGATACGCAGTATTTT.

V and J are TRBV27 and TRBJ2-3; 7 nucleotides line up with TRBD2. With V trimmed by 0 bases and J by 4 bases, 7 bases remained unmatched. Germline CDR1 MNHEY, CDR2 SMNVEV (reference sequence). CDR3 size: 16 residues. The CDR3 loop is CASSLSGGGGPDTQYF. The CDR3 DNA is TGTGCCAGCAGTTTATCGGGCGGCGGGGGTCCAGATACGCAGTATTTT.

This clone was observed once. The chain is built from TRBV19 and TRBJ1-6, with D uncertain. Trimming removed 5 bases at V and 2 bases at J, with 7 bases between. The CDR3 contains 14 residues. Germline assignment: CDR1 LNHDA and CDR2 SQIVND (reference sequence). CDR3 protein: CASSDPAYNSPLHF. The CDR3 DNA reads TGTGCCAGTAGTGACCCGGCCTATAATTCACCCCTCCACTTT.

The chain employs TRBV4-3 and TRBJ1-2; D gene ambiguous. Germline-derived CDR1 and CDR2 are LGHNA and YSLEER. The CDR3 consists of 14 residues. V lost 0 bases and J lost 2, with 7 bases in between. CDR3 region: CASSQEERNYGYTF. The CDR3 DNA is TGCGCCAGCAGCCAAGAGGAAAGGAACTATGGCTACACCTTC.

The rearrangement uses TRBV6-5 and TRBJ2-7; no reliable D call. Per germline, CDR1 MNHEY and CDR2 SVGAGI. The CDR3 has 11 amino acids. The ends were cut back, 3 bases at V and 7 bases at J, with 7 bases in the middle. CDR3 sequence (DNA): TGTGCCAGCAGTTATACCGGAGAGCAGTACTTC. This encodes CASSYTGEQYF.

This chain links TRBV5-8 with TRBJ1-1, with D unresolved. The CDR3 is made up of 15 amino acids. Trimming took 1 base from V and 1 from J, leaving 11 bases between them. CDR1 is SGHTS, CDR2 YDEGEE, per germline. The CDR3 sequence: CASSLWSRQNTEAFF. Here the CDR3 DNA reads TGTGCCAGCAGCTTGTGGTCACGGCAGAACACTGAAGCTTTCTTT.

The CDR3 reads CASSPEQGAFF. The CDR3 DNA reads TGTGCCAGTAGTCCTGAGCAGGGGGCTTTCTTT. The chain is built from TRBV19 and TRBJ1-1, with D possibly TRBD1 on 6 matching bases. This CDR3 comprises 11 residues. V lost 5 bases, J lost 11 bases, and 12 bases lay in between. Germline-derived CDR1 and CDR2 are LNHDA and SQIVND (reference sequence).

The genes are TRBV15 and TRBJ2-3, with D tentatively TRBD1 or TRBD2 (5 bases each). The CDR3 totals 15 residues. V was shortened by 2 bases and J by 3 bases, with 12 bases between the two germline ends. CDR1 is LNHNV, CDR2 YYDKDF, per germline (reference sequence). The CDR3: CATSRKRGGTDTQYF. The DNA for the CDR3 is TGTGCCACCAGCAGAAAACGGGGCGGAACAGATACGCAGTATTTT.

The chain carries TRBV6-5 and TRBJ2-7; no firm D call. CDR1 and CDR2 (germline): MNHEY, SVGAGI. CDR3 size: 14 residues. Trimming stripped 7 bases from V and 1 base from J, with 14 bases between. CDR3 DNA: TGTGCCAGCACCGCCGCTATGCAATCCTACGAGCAGTACTTC. Protein: CASTAAMQSYEQYF.

The chain couples TRBV10-3 to TRBJ1-1, with 7 positions matching TRBD1. J gave up 7 bases and V 5 bases, and 4 bases lay outside the gene matches. The CDR3 length is 12 residues. Germline CDR1 ENHRY, CDR2 SYGVKD. CDR3 region: CAISPDRVEAFF. In DNA form, the CDR3 reads TGTGCCATCAGTCCAGACAGGGTTGAAGCTTTCTTT.